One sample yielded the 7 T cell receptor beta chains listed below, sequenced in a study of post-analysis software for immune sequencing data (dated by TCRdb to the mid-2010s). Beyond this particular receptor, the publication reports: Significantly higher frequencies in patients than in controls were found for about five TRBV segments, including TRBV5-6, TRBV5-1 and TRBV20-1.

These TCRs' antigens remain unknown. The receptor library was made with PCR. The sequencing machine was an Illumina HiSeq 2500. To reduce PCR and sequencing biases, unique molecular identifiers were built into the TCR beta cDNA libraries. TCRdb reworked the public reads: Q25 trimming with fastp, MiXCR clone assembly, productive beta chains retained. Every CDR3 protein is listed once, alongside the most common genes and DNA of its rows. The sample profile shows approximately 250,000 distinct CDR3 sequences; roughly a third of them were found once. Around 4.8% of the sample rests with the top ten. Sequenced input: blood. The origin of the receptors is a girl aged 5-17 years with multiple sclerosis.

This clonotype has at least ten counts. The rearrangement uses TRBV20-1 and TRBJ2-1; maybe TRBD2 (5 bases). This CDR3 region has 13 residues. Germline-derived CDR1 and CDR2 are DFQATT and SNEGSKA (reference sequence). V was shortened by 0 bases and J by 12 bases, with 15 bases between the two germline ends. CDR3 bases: TGCAGTGCTAGAGATCACCTTGCGGGCCGGCAGTTCTTC. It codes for CSARDHLAGRQFF.

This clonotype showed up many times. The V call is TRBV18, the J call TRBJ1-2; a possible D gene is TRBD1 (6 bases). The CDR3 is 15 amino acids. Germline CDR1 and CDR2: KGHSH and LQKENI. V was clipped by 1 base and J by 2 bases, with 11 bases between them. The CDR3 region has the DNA TGTGCCAGCTCACCACGGGGGCCCTCCAACTATGGCTACACCTTC. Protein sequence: CASSPRGPSNYGYTF.

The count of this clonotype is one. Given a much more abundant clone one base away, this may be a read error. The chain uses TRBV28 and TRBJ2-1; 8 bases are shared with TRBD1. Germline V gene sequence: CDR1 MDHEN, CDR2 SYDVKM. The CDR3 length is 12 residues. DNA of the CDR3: TGTGCCGGCAGTCTATCCGACAGGGGATCGTTCTTC. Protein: CAGSLSDRGSFF. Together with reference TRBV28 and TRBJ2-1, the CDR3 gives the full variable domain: DVKVTQSSRYLVKRTGEKVFLECVQDMDHENMFWYRQDPGLGLRLIYFSYDVKMKEKGDIPEGYSVSREKKERFSLILESASTNQTSMYLCAGSLSDRGSFFGPGTRLTVL.

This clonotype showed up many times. The CDR3 sequence is CASSQDSPGDEQFF. CDR3 DNA sequence: TGTGCCAGCAGCCAAGACTCTCCCGGCGACGAGCAGTTCTTC. V and J are TRBV3-1 and TRBJ2-1; D remains unclear. The V gene's germline CDR1 is LGHDT and CDR2 YNNKEL (reference sequence). Trimming took 0 bases from V and 10 from J, leaving 13 bases between them. CDR3 length equals 14 residues.

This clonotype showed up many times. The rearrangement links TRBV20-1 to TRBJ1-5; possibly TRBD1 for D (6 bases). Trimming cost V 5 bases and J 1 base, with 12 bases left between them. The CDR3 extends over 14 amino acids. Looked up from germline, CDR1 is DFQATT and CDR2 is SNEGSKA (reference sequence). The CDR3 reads CSAGRGGSNQPQHF. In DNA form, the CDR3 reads TGCAGTGCTGGGAGGGGGGGAAGCAATCAGCCCCAGCATTTT.

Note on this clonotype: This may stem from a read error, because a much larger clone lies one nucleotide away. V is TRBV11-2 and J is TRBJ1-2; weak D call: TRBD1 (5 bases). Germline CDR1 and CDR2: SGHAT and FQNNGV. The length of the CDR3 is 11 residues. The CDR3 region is CTSHRGHGYTF. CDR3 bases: TGTACCAGCCATAGGGGCCATGGCTACACCTTC.

The DNA for the CDR3 is TGTGCCAGCAGCCCCCCGGCAGGGAACATTCAGTACTTC. This translates into CASSPPAGNIQYF. The rearrangement links TRBV7-2 to TRBJ2-4; D perhaps matches TRBD1 (5 bases). CDR3 length: 13 amino acids. The V gene lost 5 bases and the J gene lost 7 bases, with 12 bases spanning the gap. Germline lookup yields CDR1 SGHTA and CDR2 FQGNSA.